The 23 T cell receptor beta chains in this list originate from one sample, sequenced in a study of cytomegalovirus exposure and HLA in healthy donors. The PCR contained 60 Vbeta and 13 Jbeta primers. Sequencing used immunoSEQ multiplex PCR; TCRdb keeps in-frame clones, though not all of them. This repertoire includes under 90,000 clones. The sample was PBMCs. The receptors come from a man aged 45-65 years in good health and CMV-seropositive.

The rearrangement uses TRBV7-2 and TRBJ1-5; TRBD1 agrees at 8 bases. CDR1 is SGHTA and CDR2 is FQGNSA in the germline V gene. J was trimmed by 3 bases and V by 5 bases; bases with no gene match: 6. CDR3 size: 15 residues. CDR3 bases: TGTGCCAGCAGCATGGACAGGGATGTCAATCAGCCCCAGCATTTT. It encodes CASSMDRDVNQPQHF.

This sequence joins TRBV27 and TRBJ1-3; 7 bases line up with TRBD1. V gave up 6 bases and J gave up 4 bases; unmatched junction bases: 3. Germline lookup yields CDR1 MNHEY and CDR2 SMNVEV (reference sequence). The CDR3 extends over 13 amino acids. CDR3 sequence: CASSRTGGNTIYF. The CDR3 DNA is TGTGCCAGCAGCCGGACAGGCGGAAACACCATATATTTT.

The chain links TRBV10-3 to TRBJ1-1; 9 bases line up with TRBD1. With V trimmed by 8 bases and J by 7 bases, 11 bases remained unmatched. The CDR3 length is 14 residues. Germline V gene lookup returns CDR1 ENHRY and CDR2 SYGVKD. CDR3 coding DNA: TGTGCCATCGGATGGGGACAGGGACGGAGTGAAGCTTTCTTT. Translating it yields CAIGWGQGRSEAFF.

The genes are TRBV7-9 and TRBJ2-7; 9 bases line up with TRBD1. Germline CDR1 and CDR2: SEHNR and FQNEAQ (reference sequence). Trimming at V came to 6 bases and at J to 0 bases, leaving 9 bases not matched to a gene. This CDR3 contains 16 residues. The CDR3, as DNA: TGTGCCAGCAGGCCCGGACAGGGGACGAACTCCTACGAGCAGTACTTC. Translation: CASRPGQGTNSYEQYF.

The chain is built from TRBV10-3 and TRBJ1-1, with 8 positions matching TRBD1. The CDR3 has 16 residues. Unmatched junction bases numbered 10, after V lost 4 bases and J lost 3 bases. The germline V gene encodes CDR1 ENHRY and CDR2 SYGVKD. CDR3 residues: CAISGGAGGQDTEAFF. The CDR3 DNA reads TGTGCCATCAGTGGAGGGGCAGGGGGACAGGACACTGAAGCTTTCTTT.

J is TRBJ2-7 and V is TRBV18; 10 bases match TRBD2. Germline CDR1 is KGHSH and CDR2 is LQKENI. Trimming removed 4 bases from V and 2 bases from J; junction bases left unmatched: 5. This CDR3 region has 15 residues. The CDR3 DNA follows: TGTGCCAGCTCACGGGCTAGCGGGAGAACCTACGAGCAGTACGTC. This codes for CASSRASGRTYEQYV.

The V call is TRBV19, the J call TRBJ2-2; D unresolved. Germline assignment: CDR1 LNHDA and CDR2 SQIVND (reference sequence). Trimming took off 5 bases at V and 3 bases at J, with 4 bases between the two ends. The CDR3 extends over 12 amino acids. The CDR3 reads CASSFDTGELFF. DNA for the CDR3: TGTGCCAGTAGTTTCGACACCGGGGAGCTGTTTTTT. The variable domain in full, with the rest retrieved from reference TRBV19 and TRBJ2-2, is DGGITQSPKYLFRKEGQNVTLSCEQNLNHDAMYWYRQDPGQGLRLIYYSQIVNDFQKGDIAEGYSVSREKKESFPLTVTSAQKNPTAFYLCASSFDTGELFFGEGSRLTVL.

As DNA, the CDR3 is TGTGCCAGCAGCTTATACAGCCAAGAGACCCAGTACTTC. It yields the protein CASSLYSQETQYF. V gene TRBV5-4 combines with J gene TRBJ2-5, with D uncertain. CDR1 SGHNT and CDR2 YYREEE come from the germline V gene (reference sequence). The ends were cut back, 2 bases at V and 1 base at J, with 6 bases in the middle. This CDR3 comprises 13 residues.

The chain is built from TRBV7-9 and TRBJ1-1; D is perhaps TRBD1 (5 bases). V was clipped by 3 bases and J by 3 bases, with 11 bases between them. The CDR3 has 14 residues. Germline CDR1 reads SEHNR; CDR2 reads FQNEAQ (reference sequence). The CDR3 protein is CASSLGGGDTEAFF. The CDR3, as DNA: TGTGCCAGCAGCTTGGGGGGGGGAGACACTGAAGCTTTCTTT.

The J gene is TRBJ2-3, the V gene TRBV6-5; perhaps TRBD2 as D (6 bases). Looked up from germline, CDR1 is MNHEY and CDR2 is SVGAGI. Trimming pared 6 bases from V and 4 bases from J, leaving 11 bases between. The CDR3 covers 13 residues. The CDR3 sequence: CASRPPGADTQYF. CDR3 nucleotide sequence: TGTGCCAGCAGGCCGCCGGGGGCAGATACGCAGTATTTT.

The chain uses TRBV6-1 and TRBJ1-5; possibly TRBD1 for D (5 bases). Germline-derived CDR1 and CDR2 are MNHNS and SASEGT. The CDR3 sequence is 15 residues long. Trimming removed 6 bases from V and 4 bases from J, with 16 bases in between. The CDR3 sequence is CASSVTPAGNQPQHF. CDR3 DNA: TGTGCCAGCAGCGTCACCCCGGCAGGGAATCAGCCCCAGCATTTT.

J is TRBJ1-2 and V is TRBV25-1; the D gene is possibly TRBD1 (6 bases). Germline CDR1 is MGHDK and CDR2 is SYGVNS. The CDR3 is 15 amino acids. Trimming took 4 bases from V and 0 from J, leaving 12 bases between them. The CDR3 loop reads CASSGLTGTNYGYTF. The CDR3 DNA follows: TGTGCCAGCAGTGGGTTGACAGGAACTAACTATGGCTACACCTTC.

V is TRBV7-2 and J is TRBJ1-4, with TRBD1 identical over 8 bases. Germline assignment: CDR1 SGHTA and CDR2 FQGNSA. V lost 10 bases and J lost 11; bases outside the gene matches: 15. There are 14 residues in the CDR3. CDR3 nucleotides: TGTGCCACCACCGAAGGGCAGGGGGCCGGCAAACTGTTTTTT. Amino acids: CATTEGQGAGKLFF.

V is TRBV5-1 and J is TRBJ2-3; TRBD2 matches 7 bases. The CDR3 has 16 amino acids. J lost 3 bases, V lost 0 bases, and 7 bases had no gene match. From germline, CDR1 is SGHRS and CDR2 YFSETQ. The CDR3 protein is CASSLESAGRTDTQYF. DNA of the CDR3: TGCGCCAGCAGCTTGGAGTCAGCGGGAAGGACAGATACGCAGTATTTT.

This chain joins TRBV7-2 and TRBJ1-5, with D perhaps TRBD1 (5 bases). This CDR3 region has 17 residues. Germline CDR1 is SGHTA and CDR2 is FQGNSA. V lost 5 bases to trimming and J lost 5 bases, with 22 bases between them. The CDR3 region has the DNA TGTGCCAGCAGCCCAAGTCCCTTCGGCGGGGGTTATCAGCCCCAGCATTTT. It translates to CASSPSPFGGGYQPQHF. Complete variable domain (other parts from reference TRBV7-2 and TRBJ1-5): GAGVSQSPSNKVTEKGKDVELRCDPISGHTALYWYRQSLGQGLEFLIYFQGNSAPDKSGLPSDRFSAERTGGSVSTLTIQRTQQEDSAVYLCASSPSPFGGGYQPQHFGDGTRLSIL.

The V gene is TRBV30, the J gene TRBJ1-1, with 7 nucleotides matching TRBD1. J was trimmed by 8 bases and V by 2 bases; bases with no gene match: 11. This CDR3 has 14 residues. The germline CDR1 and CDR2 sequences are GTSNPN and SVGIG (reference sequence). CDR3 DNA: TGTGCCTGGAGTCCGGGACAGAGAAGAGTAGAAGCTTTCTTT. Amino acids: CAWSPGQRRVEAFF.

The genes are TRBV10-1 and TRBJ2-7, with 7 bases that match TRBD1. The CDR3 is made up of 13 amino acids. J was trimmed by 9 bases and V by 4 bases; bases with no gene match: 9. Per germline, CDR1 WNHNN and CDR2 SYGVQD (reference sequence). Here the CDR3 reads CASSGTTGLRQYF. CDR3 sequence (DNA): TGCGCCAGCAGTGGGACGACAGGGCTAAGGCAGTACTTC.

The rearrangement uses TRBV5-1 and TRBJ1-2, with 7 nucleotides matching TRBD1. J gave up 2 bases and V 1 base, and 14 bases lay outside the gene matches. Germline-derived CDR1 and CDR2 are SGHRS and YFSETQ. The CDR3 totals 18 residues. The CDR3 loop reads CASSLSGIGDRGNYGYTF. The CDR3 DNA sequence: TGCGCCAGCAGCTTGTCGGGCATAGGGGACAGAGGGAACTATGGCTACACCTTC.

The rearrangement joins TRBV5-1 to TRBJ2-1; D ambiguous. This CDR3 is built from 16 residues. Germline V gene lookup returns CDR1 SGHRS and CDR2 YFSETQ. Trimming left V 4 bases short and J 0 bases short, with 14 bases between. CDR3 in amino acids: CASSNPRVSSYNEQFF. DNA for the CDR3: TGCGCCAGCAGCAATCCTCGGGTTAGCTCCTACAATGAGCAGTTCTTC. The entire variable domain, with the rest obtained from reference TRBV5-1 and TRBJ2-1, is as follows: KAGVTQTPRYLIKTRGQQVTLSCSPISGHRSVSWYQQTPGQGLQFLFEYFSETQRNKGNFPGRFSGRQFSNSRSEMNVSTLELGDSALYLCASSNPRVSSYNEQFFGPGTRLTVL.

Regarding this clone: One end of the junction fails to match germline, which may point to a read error. This chain's CDR3 is CASSFGTGNHNEQFF. Written as DNA, the CDR3 is TGTGCTAGCAGCTTCGGCACCGGGAACCACAATGAGCAGTTCTTC. The J gene is TRBJ2-1, the V gene TRBV7-7, with D maybe TRBD2 (5 bases). This CDR3 is built from 15 residues. The V gene's germline CDR1 is SSHAT and CDR2 FNYEAQ (reference sequence).

The chain links TRBV4-2 to TRBJ2-1; 13 bases are a match to TRBD2. V shed 2 bases, J shed 5 bases, and the junction held 6 bases outside the gene matches. Germline V gene data show CDR1 as LGHNA and CDR2 as YNFKEQ. The CDR3 is 17 amino acids. CDR3 amino acids: CASSQPGTSGTHNEQFF. In DNA form, the CDR3 reads TGTGCCAGCAGCCAACCCGGGACTAGCGGGACGCACAATGAGCAGTTCTTC.

This chain uses TRBV11-3 with TRBJ1-1, with D possibly matching TRBD1 (6 bases). CDR1 and CDR2 (germline): SGHNT, YENEEA. The CDR3 contains 16 residues. Trimming stripped 0 bases from V and 4 bases from J, with 15 bases between. The DNA of the CDR3 is TGTGCCAGCAGCTTAGATTACAGGGCTGGGGGCACTGAAGCTTTCTTT. It encodes CASSLDYRAGGTEAFF. The entire variable domain, with the rest obtained from reference TRBV11-3 and TRBJ1-1, is as follows: EAGVVQSPRYKIIEKKQPVAFWCNPISGHNTLYWYLQNLGQGPELLIRYENEEAVDDSQLPKDRFSAERLKGVDSTLKIQPAELGDSAVYLCASSLDYRAGGTEAFFGQGTRLTVV.

This chain connects TRBV27 to TRBJ2-7; 12 nucleotides agree with TRBD2. CDR3 length: 16 amino acids. J gave up 2 bases and V 4 bases, and 6 bases lay outside the gene matches. From germline, CDR1 is MNHEY and CDR2 SMNVEV (reference sequence). This CDR3 is CASSSPTSGRTYEQYF. DNA of the CDR3: TGTGCCAGCAGTTCCCCCACTAGCGGGAGGACCTACGAGCAGTACTTC.